This is a list of T cell receptor beta chains from one sample in a study of blood T cell repertoires in COVID-19. Only in-frame clones appear in the TCRdb table, and some are missing; sequencing was by immunoSEQ multiplex PCR. Here the sample spans about 120,000 clones, approximately 90% being singletons. The specimen was peripheral blood. The receptors derive from a human donor with acute or convalescent COVID-19. The donor label of this sample is uncertain. CDR3s include the opening cysteine and the closing phenylalanine or tryptophan. D genes are given only for firm matches. Clone size is shown for a subset of rows, as once, few, many or a class of expanded clone.

v_call	clone_size	d_call	j_call	cdr3_nt	cdr3_aa
TRBV18	once	TRBD1	TRBJ2-1	TGTGCCAGCTCACGAGGACAGGGGGCAGCTAATGAGCAGTTCTTC	CASSRGQGAANEQFF
TRBV27	NA	NA	TRBJ2-2	TGTGCCGGTTGGGAGACCGAGAACACCGGGGAGCTGTTTTTT	CAGWETENTGELFF
TRBV5-1	NA	NA	TRBJ2-2	TGCGCCAGCAGCGCAGGAAACACCGGGGAGCTGTTTTTT	CASSAGNTGELFF
TRBV9	NA	NA	TRBJ2-5	TGTGCCAGCAGCCTACTCCAGGGTGCGGAGACCCAGTACTTC	CASSLLQGAETQYF
TRBV28	NA	NA	TRBJ1-4	TGTGCCAGCAGTTCCCTAAAGTCCCCGGCAACTAATGAAAAACTGTTTTTT	CASSSLKSPATNEKLFF
TRBV11-2	NA	TRBD1	TRBJ1-2	TGTGCCAGCAGCGAACAAGGGACAGTGGGCTATGGCTACACCTTC	CASSEQGTVGYGYTF
TRBV7-2	NA	TRBD2	TRBJ2-5	TGTGCCAGCGGTATAGCGGGAATGGCTCAGTACTTC	CASGIAGMAQYF
TRBV9	NA	TRBD2	TRBJ2-5	TGTGCCAGCAGCGTAGACGGGACTAGCGGGGGGACCCAGTACTTC	CASSVDGTSGGTQYF
TRBV29-1	NA	NA	TRBJ2-7	TGCAGCGTTGTGTTTCTAGCGAGCGAGCAGTACTTC	CSVVFLASEQYF
TRBV28	NA	TRBD1	TRBJ2-5	TGTGCCAGCAGTTACAGGGGGCGCATAGAGACCCAGTACTTC	CASSYRGRIETQYF
TRBV9	NA	TRBD2	TRBJ2-5	TGTGCCAGCAGCCTAGGGACTAGCGGGGGGGCCCACCAAGAGACCCAGTACTTC	CASSLGTSGGAHQETQYF
TRBV28	NA	TRBD1	TRBJ1-6	TGTGCCAGCAGTTTGGCAGGACAGGGGTTTTCACCCCTCCACTTT	CASSLAGQGFSPLHF
TRBV9	NA	TRBD2	TRBJ2-1	TGTGCCAGCAGCGTAGATGGGGGGGCCTACAATGAGCAGTTCTTC	CASSVDGGAYNEQFF
TRBV4-3	NA	NA	TRBJ1-2	TGCGCCAGCAGCCAAGAACCAGGGGCCTATGGCTACACCTTC	CASSQEPGAYGYTF
TRBV9	NA	NA	TRBJ2-1	TGTGCCAGCAGCGTAGCGGACAGTTACAATGAGCAGTTCTTC	CASSVADSYNEQFF
TRBV7-2	NA	TRBD2	TRBJ2-7	TGTGCCAGCAGCTTAAGTCAGGCTAGCGGGGGGTATTACGAGCAGTACTTC	CASSLSQASGGYYEQYF
TRBV6-6	NA	NA	TRBJ1-1	TGTGCCAGCAACAGGGCGAACACTGAAGCTTTCTTT	CASNRANTEAFF
TRBV19	NA	NA	TRBJ1-1	TGTGCCAGTAGTATTGGGGGACTTAGCCCTATGAACACTGAAGCTTTCTTT	CASSIGGLSPMNTEAFF
TRBV7-9	NA	TRBD1	TRBJ1-2	TGTGCCAGCAGCTTAGAATACACAGGGGCCGATGGCTACACCTTC	CASSLEYTGADGYTF
TRBV24-1	NA	NA	TRBJ2-3	TGTGCCACCAGTCCCACCGGAGGGCGAGATACGCAGTATTTT	CATSPTGGRDTQYF
TRBV29-1	NA	NA	TRBJ1-1	TGCAGCGTTGAAACGTGGGGCAGTGAAGCTTTCTTT	CSVETWGSEAFF
TRBV4-1	NA	NA	TRBJ1-3	TGCGCCAGCAGCCAAGGGCGAGGTTGGAGCTCTGGAAACACCATATATTTT	CASSQGRGWSSGNTIYF
TRBV7-8	NA	TRBD1	TRBJ1-5	TGTGCCAGCAGCCCCGACAGGGATCAGCCCCAGCATTTT	CASSPDRDQPQHF
TRBV5-8	NA	NA	TRBJ2-7	TGTGCCAGCAGCTTGGGGACAAACTCCTACGAGCAGTACTTC	CASSLGTNSYEQYF
TRBV9	NA	NA	TRBJ2-1	TGTGCCAGCAGCGTAGCCCCAACGGGACTGCCGCGCGGTGAGCAGTTCTTC	CASSVAPTGLPRGEQFF
TRBV27	NA	TRBD1	TRBJ1-2	TGTGCCAGCAGTTCGAACAGGGGGCCCGGCTACACCTTC	CASSSNRGPGYTF
TRBV3-1/TRBV3-2	NA	TRBD1	TRBJ1-3	TGTGCCAGCAGCCTGACAGGGGCTGGAAACACCATATATTTT	CASSLTGAGNTIYF
TRBV5-4	NA	NA	TRBJ2-5	TGTGCCAGCAGCTTGGGCCAACGGCAAGAGACCCAGTACTTC	CASSLGQRQETQYF
TRBV7-8	NA	NA	TRBJ1-5	TGTGCCAGCAGCCAAATGGAGACCTCGGCCCAGCATTTT	CASSQMETSAQHF
TRBV28	NA	TRBD1	TRBJ2-1	TGTGCCAGCAGTTTAATATGGTCAACAGGGGGCCCCTACAATGAGCAGTTCTTC	CASSLIWSTGGPYNEQFF
TRBV3-1/TRBV3-2	NA	NA	TRBJ2-1	TGTGCCAGCAGCCAAGATAACAGACCCTACAATGAGCAGTTCTTC	CASSQDNRPYNEQFF
TRBV28	NA	NA	TRBJ2-7	TGTGCCAGCACCGAACAGGGAGCGTCCTACGAGCAGTACTTC	CASTEQGASYEQYF
TRBV14	NA	NA	TRBJ2-7	TGTGCCAGCAGCCAAGCCGCCACGGGGTACGAGCAGTACTTC	CASSQAATGYEQYF
TRBV28	NA	TRBD2	TRBJ2-7	TGTGCCAGCAGTCTAGCGGGAGATCGTCGGGAGCAGTACTTC	CASSLAGDRREQYF
TRBV30	NA	TRBD1	TRBJ1-3	TGTGCCTGGATGACAGGGGCCACCTCTGGAAACACCATATATTTT	CAWMTGATSGNTIYF
TRBV27	NA	TRBD1	TRBJ2-3	TGTGCCAGCAGGACAGGGGGGTACACAGATACGCAGTATTTT	CASRTGGYTDTQYF
TRBV28	NA	TRBD2	TRBJ2-5	TGTGCCAGCAGTTCCCCTAGCGGGGGGACAGAGACCCAGTACTTC	CASSSPSGGTETQYF
TRBV2	NA	NA	TRBJ1-6	TGTGCCAGCAGTGAGATCCGGCTAGGTTCACCCCTCCACTTT	CASSEIRLGSPLHF
TRBV15	NA	TRBD1	TRBJ1-4	TGTGCCACCAGCAGAGACACAGGGGTTAATGAAAAACTGTTTTTT	CATSRDTGVNEKLFF
TRBV19	few	NA	TRBJ1-2	TGTGCCAGTAGTTGGCGGGGGTTCGATGGCTACACCTTC	CASSWRGFDGYTF
TRBV10-3	once	NA	TRBJ1-2	TGTGCCATCCGAAAGGGGCCCCTTAACTATGGCTACACCTTC	CAIRKGPLNYGYTF
TRBV6-1	NA	NA	TRBJ2-7	TGTGCCAGCAGTGAACGACAGGCCCTGGGCTACGAGCAGTACTTC	CASSERQALGYEQYF
TRBV28	NA	TRBD2	TRBJ2-2	TGTGCCAGCACCCTTAGCGGGCGGACCGGGGAGCTGTTTTTT	CASTLSGRTGELFF
TRBV28	NA	NA	TRBJ2-7	TGTGCCAGCAGTTCCCTAGTCGAGCAGTACTTC	CASSSLVEQYF
TRBV6-4	NA	TRBD2	TRBJ2-1	TGTGCCAGCAGTGACTCGTTCCGTAGCGGGAGGGCCTACAATGAGCAGTTCTTC	CASSDSFRSGRAYNEQFF
TRBV7-9	NA	TRBD2	TRBJ2-3	TGTGCCAGCAGCTACAGACTAGCGGGGGGACCAGATACGCAGTATTTT	CASSYRLAGGPDTQYF
TRBV19	NA	TRBD2	TRBJ2-1	TGTGCCAGTAGCATATCCGGGACTAGTGTAAATGAGCAGTTCTTC	CASSISGTSVNEQFF
TRBV5-8	NA	NA	TRBJ2-5	TGTGCCAGCAGCTTGGTCCTTAGTCGGGCCCAGGGGAGATGGGAGACCCAGTACTTC	CASSLVLSRAQGRWETQYF
TRBV5-4	NA	NA	TRBJ2-5	TGTGCCAGCAGCTTGTTGCAGGGCTCGGAGACCCAGTACTTC	CASSLLQGSETQYF
TRBV19	NA	NA	TRBJ2-1	TGTGCCAGTAGTACACGACTAGTCGAAACCTACAATGAGCAGTTCTTC	CASSTRLVETYNEQFF